The 5 T cell receptor beta chains presented below share a single source sample, sequenced in a study of cytomegalovirus exposure and HLA in healthy donors. PCR used 60 Vbeta primers and 13 Jbeta primers. TCRdb's copy holds only in-frame clones and misses some; the assay was immunoSEQ multiplex PCR. The top ten clones hold less than 1.5% of a sample with around 130,000 clones, 75% to 90% of them seen once. Sequenced input: PBMCs. These receptors came from a female donor in good health and CMV-seronegative.

The V and J genes are TRBV2 and TRBJ1-3; D gene uncertain. Trimming left V 2 bases short and J 0 bases short, with 8 bases between. The V gene's germline CDR1 is SNHLY and CDR2 FYNNEI. The CDR3 consists of 15 residues. CDR3 coding DNA: TGTGCCAGCAGTGAAACCGGTAGCTCTGGAAACACCATATATTTT. This codes for CASSETGSSGNTIYF. Looking up the rest from reference TRBV2 and TRBJ1-3 gives the full variable domain: EPEVTQTPSHQVTQMGQEVILRCVPISNHLYFYWYRQILGQKVEFLVSFYNNEISEKSEIFDDQFSVERPDGSNFTLKIRSTKLEDSAMYFCASSETGSSGNTIYFGEGSWLTVV.

There are a few counts of this clone. V and J are TRBV6-5 and TRBJ1-1; no firm D call. Germline values: CDR1 MNHEY, CDR2 SVGAGI. The CDR3 spans 14 residues. Deletions cut 4 bases from V and 0 bases from J, with 9 bases between. For the CDR3, the DNA is TGTGCCAGCAGTTCCCCCGTTTTGAACACTGAAGCTTTCTTT. This gives the protein CASSSPVLNTEAFF.

The chain has TRBV2 and TRBJ1-4; unclear D gene. Trimming took off 3 bases at V and 5 bases at J, with 10 bases between the two ends. CDR1 and CDR2 (germline): SNHLY, FYNNEI. The CDR3 contains 14 residues. CDR3 sequence: CASSDPRGNEKLFF. The CDR3 DNA reads as TGTGCCAGCAGTGACCCAAGAGGAAATGAAAAACTGTTTTTT.

This clone was picked up one time. The chain employs TRBV6-4 and TRBJ2-3; D remains unclear. Trimming stripped 4 bases from V and 2 bases from J, with 10 bases between. The length of the CDR3 is 14 residues. Germline loops: CDR1 MRHNA, CDR2 SNTAGT. For the CDR3, the DNA is TGTGCCAGCAGTGTGTCGGGTTTCACAGATACGCAGTATTTT. Amino acid sequence: CASSVSGFTDTQYF.

The chain uses TRBV29-1 and TRBJ2-2; 9 nucleotides agree with TRBD1. Germline trimming cut 5 bases from V and 5 bases from J; bases unmatched to any gene: 6. Germline V gives CDR1 SQVTM, CDR2 ANQGSEA. This CDR3 has 14 amino acids. CDR3 loop: CSVSDRGVTGELFF. CDR3 in DNA: TGCAGCGTTTCCGACAGGGGGGTTACCGGGGAGCTGTTTTTT.